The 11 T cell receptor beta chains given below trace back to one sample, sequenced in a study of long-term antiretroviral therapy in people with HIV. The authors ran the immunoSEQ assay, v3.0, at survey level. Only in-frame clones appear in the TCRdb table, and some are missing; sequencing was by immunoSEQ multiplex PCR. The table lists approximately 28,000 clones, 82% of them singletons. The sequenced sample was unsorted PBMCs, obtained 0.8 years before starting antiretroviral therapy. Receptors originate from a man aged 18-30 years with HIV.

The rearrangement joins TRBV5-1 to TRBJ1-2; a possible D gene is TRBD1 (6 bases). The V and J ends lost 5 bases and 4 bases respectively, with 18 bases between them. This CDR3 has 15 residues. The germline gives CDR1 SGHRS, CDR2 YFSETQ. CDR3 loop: CASRNDGGLSYGYTF. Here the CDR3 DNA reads TGCGCCAGCAGGAACGACGGGGGGCTGAGCTATGGCTACACCTTC.

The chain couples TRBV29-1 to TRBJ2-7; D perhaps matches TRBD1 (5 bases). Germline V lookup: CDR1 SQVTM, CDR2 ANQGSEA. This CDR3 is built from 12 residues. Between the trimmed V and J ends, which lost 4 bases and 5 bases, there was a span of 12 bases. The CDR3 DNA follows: TGCAGCGTTGTTAGGGGCCCCAACGAGCAGTACTTC. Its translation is CSVVRGPNEQYF.

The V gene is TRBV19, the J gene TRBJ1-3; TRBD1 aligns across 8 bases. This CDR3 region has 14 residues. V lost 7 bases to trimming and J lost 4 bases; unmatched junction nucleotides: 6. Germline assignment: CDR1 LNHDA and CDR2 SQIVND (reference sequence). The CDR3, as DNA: TGTGCCAGTACCGGACAGGGAAAAGGAAACACCATATATTTT. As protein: CASTGQGKGNTIYF.

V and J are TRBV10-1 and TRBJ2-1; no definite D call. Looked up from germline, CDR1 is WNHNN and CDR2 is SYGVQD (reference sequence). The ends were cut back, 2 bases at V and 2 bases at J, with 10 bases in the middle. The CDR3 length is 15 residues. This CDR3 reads CASSEGPLPYNEQFF. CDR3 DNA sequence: TGCGCCAGCAGTGAGGGTCCTCTCCCCTACAATGAGCAGTTCTTC.

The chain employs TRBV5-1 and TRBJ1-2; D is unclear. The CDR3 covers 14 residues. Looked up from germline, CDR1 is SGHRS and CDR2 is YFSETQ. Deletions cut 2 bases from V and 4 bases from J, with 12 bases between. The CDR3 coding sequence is TGCGCCAGCAGCTTCTCCTTGGACGGCTATGGCTACACCTTC. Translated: CASSFSLDGYGYTF.

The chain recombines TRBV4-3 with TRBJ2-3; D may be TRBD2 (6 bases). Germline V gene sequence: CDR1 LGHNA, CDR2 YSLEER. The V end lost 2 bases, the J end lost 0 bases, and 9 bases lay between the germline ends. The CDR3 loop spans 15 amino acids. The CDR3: CASSQSSGSTDTQYF. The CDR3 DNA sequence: TGCGCCAGCAGCCAAAGTAGCGGAAGCACAGATACGCAGTATTTT.

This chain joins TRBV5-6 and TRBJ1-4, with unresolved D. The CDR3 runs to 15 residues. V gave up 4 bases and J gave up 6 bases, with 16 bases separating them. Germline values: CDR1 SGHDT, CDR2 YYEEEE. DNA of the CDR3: TGTGCCAGCAGCCTCGGACGGGTCAGAGATGAAAAACTGTTTTTT. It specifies CASSLGRVRDEKLFF.

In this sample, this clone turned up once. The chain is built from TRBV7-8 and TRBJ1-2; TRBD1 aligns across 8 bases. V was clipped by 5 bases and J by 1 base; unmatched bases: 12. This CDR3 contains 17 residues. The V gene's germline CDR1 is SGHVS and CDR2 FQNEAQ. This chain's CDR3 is CASSPRIGRGHNYGYTF. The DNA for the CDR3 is TGTGCCAGCAGCCCCAGAATCGGCAGGGGGCATAACTATGGCTACACCTTC.

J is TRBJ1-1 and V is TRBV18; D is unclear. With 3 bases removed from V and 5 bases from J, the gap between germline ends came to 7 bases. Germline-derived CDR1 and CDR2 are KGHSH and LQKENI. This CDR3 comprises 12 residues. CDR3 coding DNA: TGTGCCAGCTCACCGTGGGAGACTGAAGCTTTCTTT. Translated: CASSPWETEAFF.

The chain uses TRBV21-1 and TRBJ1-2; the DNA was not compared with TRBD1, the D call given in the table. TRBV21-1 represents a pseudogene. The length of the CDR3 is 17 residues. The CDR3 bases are TGTGCCAGCAGCACGGCCAAGACAGAGACGTCTAACTATGGCTACACCTTC. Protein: CASSTAKTETSNYGYTF.

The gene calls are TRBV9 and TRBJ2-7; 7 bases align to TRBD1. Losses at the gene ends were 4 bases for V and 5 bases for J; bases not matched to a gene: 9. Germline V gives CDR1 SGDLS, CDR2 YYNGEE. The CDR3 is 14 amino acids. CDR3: CASSLDREVNEQYF. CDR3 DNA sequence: TGTGCCAGCAGCTTAGACAGGGAAGTCAACGAGCAGTACTTC.